Shown below are 21 T cell receptor beta chains from a single sample sequenced in a study of blood T cell repertoires in COVID-19. The protocol was immunoSEQ multiplex PCR, while the TCRdb copy is restricted to in-frame clones and leaves out a portion. Of over 25,000 clones detected, roughly 80% appear once; the ten largest clones hold approximately 40%. What was sequenced was peripheral blood. The receptors shown here come from a woman older than 75 with acute or convalescent COVID-19.

The rearrangement links TRBV7-3 to TRBJ1-2, with 7 nucleotides matching TRBD1. The V gene end was trimmed by 5 bases and the J gene end by 8 bases; junction bases not matched to a gene: 8. The V gene's germline CDR1 is SGHTA and CDR2 FQGTGA. This CDR3 region has 13 residues. CDR3 amino acids: CASSPGTAGGYTF. The CDR3 nucleotides are TGTGCCAGCAGCCCCGGGACAGCAGGAGGCTACACCTTC.

The chain couples TRBV5-1 to TRBJ1-2; D perhaps matches TRBD1 (5 bases). The V gene's germline CDR1 is SGHRS and CDR2 YFSETQ. The V end lost 4 bases, the J end lost 8 bases, and 18 bases lay between the germline ends. The CDR3 length is 14 residues. The CDR3 sequence is CASSPADRKGGYTF. CDR3 coding DNA: TGCGCCAGCAGCCCTGCTGACAGAAAGGGCGGCTACACCTTC.

The chain joins TRBV19 to TRBJ2-1; 9 bases fit TRBD2. The junction had 4 bases not matched to a gene; V was cut back by 4 bases and J by 3 bases. CDR3 length: 15 amino acids. Germline V gene sequence: CDR1 LNHDA, CDR2 SQIVND (reference sequence). Here the CDR3 reads CASSKTSGNYNEQFF. Written as DNA, the CDR3 is TGTGCCAGTAGTAAGACTAGCGGAAACTACAATGAGCAGTTCTTC.

The rearrangement uses TRBV12-5 and TRBJ2-5; a possible D gene is TRBD2 (6 bases). Germline assignment: CDR1 LGHNT and CDR2 FRNRAP. The CDR3 consists of 14 residues. V dropped 1 base and J dropped 1 base, with 7 bases sitting between them. CDR3 sequence (DNA): TGTGCTAGTGGTTTGGCCGGGGGCCAAGAGACCCAGTACTTC. Translation: CASGLAGGQETQYF.

V gene TRBV18 combines with J gene TRBJ1-3; 7 bases map to TRBD1. This CDR3 contains 15 residues. The V gene's germline CDR1 is KGHSH and CDR2 LQKENI. The trim removed 4 bases at V and 2 bases at J, leaving 5 bases unmatched. The CDR3: CASSHRDSPGNTIYF. CDR3 sequence (DNA): TGTGCCAGCTCACACAGGGACAGCCCTGGAAACACCATATATTTT.

This rearrangement joins TRBV9 to TRBJ1-2; D is unresolved. Germline V lookup: CDR1 SGDLS, CDR2 YYNGEE. CDR3 length: 13 amino acids. V was trimmed by 0 bases and J by 7 bases, leaving 10 bases between them. The CDR3 nucleotides read TGTGCCAGCAGCGTAGCGCCCAAAGCTGGCTACACCTTC. It is translated as CASSVAPKAGYTF.

This sequence joins TRBV5-4 and TRBJ2-7; D gene ambiguous. The CDR3 totals 13 residues. V was cut by 4 bases and J by 2 bases, with 10 bases left in between. Per germline, CDR1 SGHNT and CDR2 YYREEE (reference sequence). The CDR3 DNA reads as TGTGCCAGCAGCAAACAACCCGCCTACGAGCAGTACTTC. Its protein product is CASSKQPAYEQYF.

This clone was found once. This chain uses TRBV18 with TRBJ1-1; D is possibly TRBD1 (5 bases). The ends were cut back, 5 bases at V and 7 bases at J, with 11 bases in the middle. The CDR3 sequence is 12 residues long. Germline V gene lookup returns CDR1 KGHSH and CDR2 LQKENI. CDR3 protein: CASSTAGNEAFF. CDR3 nucleotides: TGTGCCAGCTCAACGGCAGGGAATGAAGCTTTCTTT. The complete variable domain, with remaining parts taken from reference TRBV18 and TRBJ1-1, reads NAGVMQNPRHLVRRRGQEARLRCSPMKGHSHVYWYRQLPEEGLKFMVYLQKENIIDESGMPKERFSAEFPKEGPSILRIQQVVRGDSAAYFCASSTAGNEAFFGQGTRLTVV.

This sequence joins TRBV7-2 and TRBJ1-1; D may be TRBD1 (6 bases). Germline V gives CDR1 SGHTA, CDR2 FQGNSA. Trimming pared 5 bases from V and 6 bases from J, leaving 25 bases between. This CDR3 has 17 amino acids. For the CDR3, the DNA is TGTGCCAGCAGCGCTCGGGACAAACCGCCGAGGGTGGCTGAAGCTTTCTTT. Translated, it gives CASSARDKPPRVAEAFF.

This clone was recorded only once. The chain employs TRBV11-2 and TRBJ2-3, with D perhaps matching TRBD2 (5 bases). Per the germline V gene, CDR1 is SGHAT and CDR2 is FQNNGV. The CDR3 runs to 15 residues. Trimming pared 3 bases from V and 1 base from J, leaving 11 bases between. CDR3 DNA: TGTGCCAGCAGCTTTGCAGCGAGGGGCACAGATACGCAGTATTTT. It yields the protein CASSFAARGTDTQYF.

This clone counts as medium-sized. The J gene is TRBJ2-1, the V gene TRBV19, with D possibly being TRBD2 (5 bases). Per the germline V gene, CDR1 is LNHDA and CDR2 is SQIVND (reference sequence). This CDR3 region has 15 residues. Trimming removed 5 bases at V and 1 base at J, with 12 bases between. CDR3 loop: CASSPGSLSYNEQFF. The CDR3 coding sequence is TGTGCCAGTAGTCCGGGGTCACTATCCTACAATGAGCAGTTCTTC.

This chain joins TRBV29-1 and TRBJ2-5, with D perhaps TRBD2 (7 bases). Germline V gene lookup returns CDR1 SQVTM and CDR2 ANQGSEA. The ends were cut back, 6 bases at V and 1 base at J, with 15 bases in the middle. The CDR3 has 14 amino acids. The CDR3 is CSVAPRGAQETQYF. Written as DNA, the CDR3 is TGCAGCGTCGCCCCCCGGGGGGCCCAAGAGACCCAGTACTTC.

V is TRBV30 and J is TRBJ1-1, with 7 bases matching TRBD1. The J segment lost 1 base and the V segment lost 5 bases, leaving 1 base of the junction unmatched. Germline-derived CDR1 and CDR2 are GTSNPN and SVGIG (reference sequence). The CDR3 contains 12 residues. The CDR3 is CAWGDRNTEAFF. In nucleotides, the CDR3 is TGTGCCTGGGGGGACAGGAACACTGAAGCTTTCTTT. Full variable domain (outside the CDR3, taken from reference TRBV30 and TRBJ1-1): SQTIHQWPATLVQPVGSPLSLECTVEGTSNPNLYWYRQAAGRGLQLLFYSVGIGQISSEVPQNLSASRPQDRQFILSSKKLLLSDSGFYLCAWGDRNTEAFFGQGTRLTVV.

The J gene is TRBJ1-5, the V gene TRBV19; D may be TRBD1 (5 bases). Per the germline V gene, CDR1 is LNHDA and CDR2 is SQIVND (reference sequence). With 6 bases removed from V and 9 bases from J, the gap between germline ends came to 18 bases. There are 14 residues in the CDR3. The CDR3 spells CASRTTGHKGPQHF. DNA for the CDR3: TGTGCCAGTAGAACCACAGGTCATAAGGGGCCCCAGCATTTT.

CDR3 sequence reads: CACGTPSSYEQYF. The CDR3 DNA reads TGTGCCTGTGGGACACCGTCCTCCTACGAGCAGTACTTC. The chain is built from TRBV6-5 and TRBJ2-7; D might be TRBD1 (6 bases). V dropped 11 bases and J dropped 0 bases, with 14 bases sitting between them. The germline gives CDR1 MNHEY, CDR2 SVGAGI. The length of the CDR3 is 13 residues.

The rearrangement joins TRBV7-3 to TRBJ2-5; the match to TRBD1 covers 8 bases. The CDR3 extends over 16 amino acids. The V segment lost 5 bases and the J segment 2 bases; nucleotides outside the gene matches: 10. Germline V CDR1 and CDR2: SGHTA, FQGTGA. CDR3 sequence reads: CASSPEVTGVQETQYF. The CDR3 nucleotides read TGTGCCAGCAGCCCAGAAGTGACAGGGGTTCAAGAGACCCAGTACTTC. Full variable domain (missing parts from reference TRBV7-3 and TRBJ2-5): GAGVSQTPSNKVTEKGKYVELRCDPISGHTALYWYRQSLGQGPEFLIYFQGTGAADDSGLPNDRFFAVRPEGSVSTLKIQRTERGDSAVYLCASSPEVTGVQETQYFGPGTRLLVL.

This rearrangement joins TRBV7-6 to TRBJ2-2; possible D gene TRBD1, 6 bases. V was cut by 5 bases and J by 5 bases, with 12 bases left in between. CDR1 is SGHVS and CDR2 is FNYEAQ in the germline V gene. The CDR3 loop spans 14 amino acids. This CDR3 is CASSLIQGTGELFF. DNA of the CDR3: TGTGCCAGCAGCCTAATACAGGGAACCGGGGAGCTGTTTTTT.

The chain links TRBV9 to TRBJ1-3, with a tentative D call TRBD1 (5 bases). The germline V and J ends were trimmed by 4 bases and 4 bases, with 6 bases remaining between them. The CDR3 extends over 12 amino acids. The germline CDR1 and CDR2 sequences are SGDLS and YYNGEE. In nucleotides, the CDR3 is TGTGCCAGCAGCAACAGGGGAAACACCATATATTTT. It is translated as CASSNRGNTIYF.

CDR3 loop: CASSQTGISPLHF. CDR3 nucleotide sequence: TGTGCCAGCAGCCAGACAGGGATCTCACCCCTCCACTTT. This chain joins TRBV11-2 and TRBJ1-6, with 7 bases that match TRBD1. CDR1 and CDR2 from the germline V gene are SGHAT and FQNNGV. V shed 5 bases, J shed 10 bases, and the junction held 5 bases outside the gene matches. The CDR3 is made up of 13 amino acids.

The chain couples TRBV5-1 to TRBJ2-1; D is unresolved. The length of the CDR3 is 14 residues. V dropped 0 bases and J dropped 7 bases, with 11 bases sitting between them. In germline, CDR1 is SGHRS, CDR2 YFSETQ. DNA for the CDR3: TGCGCCAGCAGCTTGGTCGACTCGTCGAATGAGCAGTTCTTC. Its protein is CASSLVDSSNEQFF.

Only a few counts were recorded for this clone. The V and J genes are TRBV28 and TRBJ1-1; D is undetermined. The CDR3 sequence is 17 residues long. V was pared by 1 base and J by 0 bases, with 15 bases between. Germline V gene data show CDR1 as MDHEN and CDR2 as SYDVKM. DNA of the CDR3: TGTGCCAGCAGTTTATCACTAGGCGCAGACATGAACACTGAAGCTTTCTTT. Encoded protein: CASSLSLGADMNTEAFF.